Sequencing of this T cell receptor beta chain was carried out in a study of blood T cell repertoires in COVID-19. Overall study context: Researchers got acute and convalescent COVID-19 samples from the United States, Italy and Spain.

Sequencing was performed with immunoSEQ multiplex PCR; in TCRdb, only in-frame clones are kept and a portion is missing. The sample has tens of thousands of clones; around nine tenths are singletons. The length of the CDR3 is 13 residues. Germline V gene sequence: CDR1 SGHNT, CDR2 YYREEE (reference sequence). As to this clone: Mismatch with germline at one junction end may stem from a read error.

This sequence originates from a man in his forties with acute or convalescent COVID-19. The sample comprised peripheral blood. The gene calls are TRBV5-4 and TRBJ2-7, with D possibly TRBD1 on 6 matching bases. As DNA, the CDR3 is TGTGCCAGCAGCTTGGCCGATGACAGGTCGCCCCACTTC. This gives the protein CASSLADDRSPHF.